Listed here are 19 T cell receptor beta chains from one sample, sequenced in a study of T cell changes during pregnancy in multiple sclerosis. Produced via immunoSEQ multiplex PCR; TCRdb's table is partial and in-frame only. The repertoire holds roughly 87,000 clones, roughly 93% seen once, with under 1.5% in the top ten. The sequencing used peripheral blood, collected in the third trimester of pregnancy. The receptors stem from a female donor in good health, enrolled as a control in a pregnancy study.

As DNA, the CDR3 is TGTGCCAGCAGCTTCCTTTTGGGGGGTAAAGCAGATACGCAGTATTTT. As protein: CASSFLLGGKADTQYF. The V gene is TRBV7-9, the J gene TRBJ2-3; D perhaps matches TRBD2 (6 bases). Germline assignment: CDR1 SEHNR and CDR2 FQNEAQ (reference sequence). The germline V and J ends were trimmed by 3 bases and 4 bases, with 17 bases remaining between them. This CDR3 is 16 amino acids long.

The chain couples TRBV4-2 to TRBJ2-5; 9 bases fit TRBD2. The germline V gene encodes CDR1 LGHNA and CDR2 YNFKEQ. Trimming at V came to 1 base and at J to 5 bases, leaving 5 bases not matched to a gene. The CDR3 totals 15 residues. The DNA of the CDR3 is TGTGCCAGCAGCCAAGTAGCGGGAGAGGTTGAGACCCAGTACTTC. Encoded protein: CASSQVAGEVETQYF.

The genes are TRBV18 and TRBJ1-2; tentatively, D is TRBD1 (6 bases). Germline V gene sequence: CDR1 KGHSH, CDR2 LQKENI. Trimming left V 4 bases short and J 4 bases short, with 22 bases between. The CDR3 length is 17 residues. The CDR3, as DNA: TGTGCCAGCTCACAAGGGCAGGGGCTACGAGGGGGCTATGGCTACACCTTC. This codes for CASSQGQGLRGGYGYTF.

V and J are TRBV10-3 and TRBJ1-2; 11 bases are a match to TRBD1. This CDR3 contains 14 residues. J gave up 6 bases and V 9 bases, and 9 bases lay outside the gene matches. Germline V gene lookup returns CDR1 ENHRY and CDR2 SYGVKD. The DNA for the CDR3 is TGTGCCATGAAGGGACAGGGGGGAAACGATGGCTACACCTTC. It encodes CAMKGQGGNDGYTF.

J is TRBJ2-3 and V is TRBV10-3; 7 bases match TRBD2. The junction had 9 bases not matched to a gene; V was cut back by 2 bases and J by 1 base. The CDR3 has 17 amino acids. Germline CDR1 and CDR2: ENHRY and SYGVKD. The CDR3 DNA follows: TGTGCCATCAGTGAGACCCCGGGGAGGGGCGGCACAGATACGCAGTATTTT. Translated: CAISETPGRGGTDTQYF.

V usage is TRBV5-1 and J usage is TRBJ2-3; tentative D call: TRBD1 (6 bases). The germline V gene has CDR1 SGHRS and CDR2 YFSETQ. This CDR3 is built from 16 residues. V was clipped by 5 bases and J by 0 bases, with 16 bases between them. The CDR3 region is CASRDRPIGSTDTQYF. DNA for the CDR3: TGCGCCAGCAGAGACAGGCCGATCGGTAGCACAGATACGCAGTATTTT. Filled out from reference TRBV5-1 and TRBJ2-3, the complete variable domain reads KAGVTQTPRYLIKTRGQQVTLSCSPISGHRSVSWYQQTPGQGLQFLFEYFSETQRNKGNFPGRFSGRQFSNSRSEMNVSTLELGDSALYLCASRDRPIGSTDTQYFGPGTRLTVL.

The CDR3 sequence is CASHTTSERYYNEQFF. The CDR3 DNA sequence: TGTGCCAGCCATACTACTAGCGAACGCTACTACAATGAGCAGTTCTTC. The genes are TRBV28 and TRBJ2-1; 7 bases fit TRBD2. Germline CDR1 reads MDHEN; CDR2 reads SYDVKM. The CDR3 loop spans 16 amino acids. V shed 8 bases, J shed 3 bases, and the junction held 13 bases outside the gene matches.

The chain carries TRBV2 and TRBJ2-1, with 10 bases aligning to TRBD2. CDR3 length equals 14 residues. V gave up 6 bases and J gave up 2 bases; unmatched junction bases: 1. Germline CDR1 SNHLY, CDR2 FYNNEI. The CDR3 DNA reads as TGTGCCAGCAGACTAGCGGGAACCTACAATGAGCAGTTCTTC. Residues: CASRLAGTYNEQFF.

The V and J genes are TRBV19 and TRBJ2-7; 15 bases line up with TRBD2. The junction had 8 bases not matched to a gene; V was cut back by 9 bases and J by 2 bases. The CDR3 has 16 residues. Germline values: CDR1 LNHDA, CDR2 SQIVND (reference sequence). CDR3 DNA: TGTGCCAGCGCCGGACTAGCGGGAGGGAACCCCTACGAGCAGTACTTC. Translated: CASAGLAGGNPYEQYF. Full variable domain (outside the CDR3, taken from reference TRBV19 and TRBJ2-7): DGGITQSPKYLFRKEGQNVTLSCEQNLNHDAMYWYRQDPGQGLRLIYYSQIVNDFQKGDIAEGYSVSREKKESFPLTVTSAQKNPTAFYLCASAGLAGGNPYEQYFGPGTRLTVT.

V and J are TRBV4-1 and TRBJ2-3; perhaps TRBD1 as D (6 bases). Trimming removed 3 bases from V and 2 bases from J, with 12 bases in between. This CDR3 spans 15 amino acids. The germline V gene has CDR1 MGHRA and CDR2 YSYEKL. The CDR3 nucleotides are TGCGCCAGCAGCCACGGTGACAGGTCCACAGATACGCAGTATTTT. Residues: CASSHGDRSTDTQYF.

This chain links TRBV5-1 with TRBJ2-7; 9 nucleotides line up with TRBD2. This CDR3 region has 18 residues. Trimming took 4 bases from V and 0 from J; bases not matched to a gene: 14. Germline V gene data show CDR1 as SGHRS and CDR2 as YFSETQ. CDR3 region: CASSRTQTSGWDSYEQYF. Written as DNA, the CDR3 is TGCGCCAGCAGCAGGACCCAAACTAGCGGGTGGGACTCCTACGAGCAGTACTTC. Looking up the rest from reference TRBV5-1 and TRBJ2-7 gives the full variable domain: KAGVTQTPRYLIKTRGQQVTLSCSPISGHRSVSWYQQTPGQGLQFLFEYFSETQRNKGNFPGRFSGRQFSNSRSEMNVSTLELGDSALYLCASSRTQTSGWDSYEQYFGPGTRLTVT.

V and J are TRBV6-4 and TRBJ2-3; unclear D gene. Trimming left V 2 bases short and J 0 bases short, with 15 bases between. The CDR3 totals 17 residues. Germline CDR1 MRHNA, CDR2 SNTAGT. This CDR3 is CASSDGRGVYSTDTQYF. The CDR3 DNA sequence: TGTGCCAGCAGTGACGGTCGAGGAGTCTACAGCACAGATACGCAGTATTTT.

The DNA of the CDR3 is TGTGCCACCAGCATAGCATCAGCCCCGAGCTCCTACAATGAGCAGTTCTTC. Translated: CATSIASAPSSYNEQFF. The chain carries TRBV15 and TRBJ2-1; D is undetermined. Germline V gene lookup returns CDR1 LNHNV and CDR2 YYDKDF (reference sequence). The V gene lost 4 bases and the J gene lost 0 bases, with 16 bases spanning the gap. The CDR3 contains 17 residues. Drawing the rest from reference TRBV15 and TRBJ2-1, the complete variable domain is DAMVIQNPRYQVTQFGKPVTLSCSQTLNHNVMYWYQQKSSQAPKLLFHYYDKDFNNEADTPDNFQSRRPNTSFCFLDIRSPGLGDTAMYLCATSIASAPSSYNEQFFGPGTRLTVL.

The V gene is TRBV10-3, the J gene TRBJ1-1; D perhaps matches TRBD1 (5 bases). CDR1 and CDR2 from the germline V gene are ENHRY and SYGVKD. V gave up 9 bases and J gave up 2 bases, with 7 bases separating them. CDR3 length equals 11 residues. CDR3 amino acids: CAIQVNTEAFF. Written as DNA, the CDR3 is TGTGCCATACAGGTAAACACTGAAGCTTTCTTT.

The chain employs TRBV4-1 and TRBJ2-5; 8 nucleotides match TRBD1. Germline CDR1 is MGHRA and CDR2 is YSYEKL. The CDR3 contains 14 residues. The ends lost 3 bases at V and 5 bases at J; junction bases unmatched: 5. CDR3 nucleotides: TGCGCCAGCAGCCAGCGACAGGGGATGGAGACCCAGTACTTC. It yields the protein CASSQRQGMETQYF.

The chain has TRBV7-8 and TRBJ2-7; unclear D gene. V lost 5 bases, J lost 1 base, and 9 bases lay in between. The germline gives CDR1 SGHVS, CDR2 FQNEAQ. The CDR3 contains 13 residues. CDR3 DNA: TGTGCCAGCAGCCGTAGTTTATCCTACGAGCAGTACTTC. It translates to CASSRSLSYEQYF.

J is TRBJ2-3 and V is TRBV4-1, with D maybe TRBD2 (5 bases). Germline V CDR1 and CDR2: MGHRA, YSYEKL. V lost 1 base to trimming and J lost 3 bases, with 14 bases between them. This CDR3 comprises 16 residues. The CDR3 sequence: CASSQGTFRGTDTQYF. The CDR3 nucleotides are TGCGCCAGCAGCCAAGGGACCTTCAGAGGGACAGATACGCAGTATTTT.

The chain uses TRBV5-1 and TRBJ2-5; 7 bases are shared with TRBD1. V shed 2 bases and J 5 bases; nucleotides not matched to a gene: 3. From germline, CDR1 is SGHRS and CDR2 YFSETQ. The CDR3 length is 13 residues. CDR3 protein: CASSFQGEETQYF. CDR3 DNA sequence: TGCGCCAGCAGCTTCCAGGGGGAGGAGACCCAGTACTTC.

V gene TRBV18 combines with J gene TRBJ2-7; 11 bases are a match to TRBD2. Germline-derived CDR1 and CDR2 are KGHSH and LQKENI. The CDR3 runs 15 residues. Trimming at V came to 3 bases and at J to 0 bases, leaving 1 base not matched to a gene. The CDR3 sequence: CASSPTSGGSYEQYF. CDR3 DNA sequence: TGTGCCAGCTCACCTACTAGCGGGGGCTCCTACGAGCAGTACTTC.